This T cell receptor (beta chain) was observed in a study of CD8+ T cells in alopecia areata. Across the study: Administration of oral tofacitinib to treated patients was at 5 to 10 mg twice daily. Broader study findings: Researchers say the link of baseline CD8+ expansion to response remains uncertain, with one nonresponder.

About this clone itself: Its antigen is currently unknown.

This CDR3 contains 17 residues. Per the germline V gene, CDR1 is MRHNA and CDR2 is SNTAGT. V was shortened by 5 bases and J by 0 bases, with 17 bases between the two germline ends. Treatment noted: oral pan-JAK inhibitor, 5-10 mg twice daily. Sequencing relied on a cDNA template that was reverse transcribed from extracted RNA. The repertoire was sequenced with immunoSEQ multiplex PCR; TCRdb's copy has only in-frame clones and lacks some. The table lists some 170,000 clones, roughly 53% of them singletons, with roughly a tenth in the top ten. The chain links TRBV6-4 to TRBJ2-1; the D is unclear. The receptor comes from a human donor with alopecia areata. The sample in question was CD8+ T cells sorted from blood, obtained at week 24, from a patient treated with tofacitinib. As DNA, the CDR3 is TGTGCCAGCAGTCAAGCTCACGATTCGAACTCCTACAATGAGCAGTTCTTC. Protein sequence: CASSQAHDSNSYNEQFF.